The clone carrying this T cell receptor (beta chain) was counted once. This sample is drawn from a study of CD8 T cells in Susac syndrome. CD8+ and CD4+ blood T cells underwent TCR beta sequencing. The multiple sclerosis control group consisted of treatment-naive patients whose relapsing-remitting disease, which was either stable or active, fulfilled revised McDonald criteria. Negative magnetic isolation gave CD8+ and CD4+ cells; FACS enriched CD8+ TEMRA. RNA, at roughly 0.45 to 1 ug, was reverse transcribed with random hexamers. The TCR beta CDR3 was amplified by immunoSEQ multiplex PCR across 54 Vbeta, 13 Jbeta. MiXCR was run by TCRdb on the immunoSEQ multiplex PCR reads, yielding one entry per CDR3 protein. In the table there are more than 200,000 distinct CDR3 sequences, 93% of which are singletons. This CDR3 has 14 amino acids. V shed 6 bases, J shed 4 bases, and the junction held 8 bases outside the gene matches. Looked up from germline, CDR1 is KGHDR and CDR2 is SFDVKD.

This chain connects TRBV24-1 to TRBJ2-7; 7 nucleotides align to TRBD1. The source material was CD4+ T cells from PBMCs. The sequence derives from a human donor with multiple sclerosis. The CDR3 loop is CATSPTGQIYEQYF. Here the CDR3 DNA reads TGTGCCACCAGTCCGACAGGGCAGATTTACGAGCAGTACTTC.